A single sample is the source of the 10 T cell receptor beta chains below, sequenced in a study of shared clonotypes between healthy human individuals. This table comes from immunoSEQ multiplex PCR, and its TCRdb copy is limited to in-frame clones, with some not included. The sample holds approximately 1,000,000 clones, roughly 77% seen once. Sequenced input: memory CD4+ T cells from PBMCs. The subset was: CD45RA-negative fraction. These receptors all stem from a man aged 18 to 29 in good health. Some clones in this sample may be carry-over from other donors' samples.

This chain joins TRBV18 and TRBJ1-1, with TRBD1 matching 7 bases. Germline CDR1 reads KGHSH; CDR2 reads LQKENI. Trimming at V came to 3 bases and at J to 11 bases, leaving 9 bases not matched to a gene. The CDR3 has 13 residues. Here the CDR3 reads CASSPGKGAGAFF. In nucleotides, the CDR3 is TGTGCCAGCTCACCCGGGAAGGGGGCAGGGGCTTTCTTT.

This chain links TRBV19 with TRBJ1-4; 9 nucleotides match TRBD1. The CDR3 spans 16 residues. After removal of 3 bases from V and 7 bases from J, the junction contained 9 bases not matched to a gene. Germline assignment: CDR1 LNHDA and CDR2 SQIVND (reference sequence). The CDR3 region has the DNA TGTGCCAGTAGTATCTTTTTTTGGGACAGGGTTGAAAAACTGTTTTTT. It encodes CASSIFFWDRVEKLFF.

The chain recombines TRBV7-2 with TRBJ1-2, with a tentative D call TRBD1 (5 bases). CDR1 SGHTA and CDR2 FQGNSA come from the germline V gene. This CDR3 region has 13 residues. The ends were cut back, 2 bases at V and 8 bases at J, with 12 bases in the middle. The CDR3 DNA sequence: TGTGCCAGCAGCTTACGGGACGGAGCCGGCTACACCTTC. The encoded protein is CASSLRDGAGYTF.

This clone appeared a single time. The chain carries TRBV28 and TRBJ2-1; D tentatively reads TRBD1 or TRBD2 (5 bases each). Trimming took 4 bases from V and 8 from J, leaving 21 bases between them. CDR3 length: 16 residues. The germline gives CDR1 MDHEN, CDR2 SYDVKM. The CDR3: CASSWAGSGSRYEQFF. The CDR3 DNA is TGTGCCAGCAGTTGGGCGGGTTCAGGGAGTAGGTATGAGCAGTTCTTC.

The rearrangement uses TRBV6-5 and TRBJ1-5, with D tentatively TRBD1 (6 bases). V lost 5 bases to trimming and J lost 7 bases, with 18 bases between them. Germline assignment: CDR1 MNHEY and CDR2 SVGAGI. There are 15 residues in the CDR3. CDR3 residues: CASSTFPGRGQPQHF. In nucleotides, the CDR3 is TGTGCCAGCAGTACTTTTCCAGGGAGGGGGCAGCCCCAGCATTTT.

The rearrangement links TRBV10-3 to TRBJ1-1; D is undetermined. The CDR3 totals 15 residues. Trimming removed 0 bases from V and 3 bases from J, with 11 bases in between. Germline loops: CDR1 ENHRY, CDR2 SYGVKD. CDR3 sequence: CAISESKGWYTEAFF. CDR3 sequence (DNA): TGTGCCATCAGTGAGTCAAAGGGTTGGTACACTGAAGCTTTCTTT.

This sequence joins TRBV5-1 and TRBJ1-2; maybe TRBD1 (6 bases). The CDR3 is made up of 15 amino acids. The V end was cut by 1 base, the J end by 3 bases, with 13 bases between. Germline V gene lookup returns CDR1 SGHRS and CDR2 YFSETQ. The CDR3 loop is CASSLLTGGDYGYTF. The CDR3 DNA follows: TGCGCCAGCAGCTTGTTGACCGGGGGCGACTATGGCTACACCTTC.

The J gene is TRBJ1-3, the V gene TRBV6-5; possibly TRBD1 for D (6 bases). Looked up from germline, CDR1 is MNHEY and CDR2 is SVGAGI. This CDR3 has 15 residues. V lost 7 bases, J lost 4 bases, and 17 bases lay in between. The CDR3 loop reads CASTLVLGAGNTIYF. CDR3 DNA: TGTGCCAGCACCCTGGTGTTGGGGGCAGGAAACACCATATATTTT.

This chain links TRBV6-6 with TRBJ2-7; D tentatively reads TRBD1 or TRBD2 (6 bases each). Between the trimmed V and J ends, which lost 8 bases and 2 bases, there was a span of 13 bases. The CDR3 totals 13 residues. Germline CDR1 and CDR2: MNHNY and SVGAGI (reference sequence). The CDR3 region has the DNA TGTGCCAGCCACCGGGGGCAGGCCTACGAGCAGTACTTC. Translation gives CASHRGQAYEQYF.

The CDR3 nucleotides are TGTGCCAGCAGCTTAGGGGGGTCGGACAGCCGCTATGGCTACACCTTC. This gives the protein CASSLGGSDSRYGYTF. V and J are TRBV7-9 and TRBJ1-2; D may be TRBD1 (6 bases). V dropped 1 base and J dropped 4 bases, with 16 bases sitting between them. The CDR3 contains 16 residues. Per germline, CDR1 SEHNR and CDR2 FQNEAQ (reference sequence). The complete variable domain, with remaining parts taken from reference TRBV7-9 and TRBJ1-2, reads DTGVSQNPRHKITKRGQNVTFRCDPISEHNRLYWYRQTLGQGPEFLTYFQNEAQLEKSRLLSDRFSAERPKGSFSTLEIQRTEQGDSAMYLCASSLGGSDSRYGYTFGSGTRLTVV.